Here is one TCR beta chain with its context. The sample holds a few counts of this clonotype. Its antigen specificity is not known. No much larger clone is present one base from it, and per-base qualities are unavailable. The hyperthyroidism patients were 18 to 65 years old and newly diagnosed, with a disease duration of less than 2 months. Patients with other autoimmune diseases, uncontrolled infections, pregnancy or lactation were excluded from the study. Diagnosis was based on clinical symptoms, serum thyroxine, TRAb, thyroid ultrasound and orbital computed tomography. Total RNA was extracted using Trizol reagent, and RNA quality was checked on an Agilent 2100 Bioanalyzer. This entry is derived from a study of Graves' ophthalmopathy and Graves' hyperthyroidism (dated by TCRdb to 2016 to 2019). About the study as a whole: Stable hyperthyroidism was defined as no progression to ophthalmopathy within 18 months of follow-up. Once sampling was done, hyperthyroidism patients were given methimazole at a starting dose of 30 mg daily, while ophthalmopathy patients were given high-dose intravenous methylprednisolone. In total, 120 to 150 blood samples were TCR-sequenced: 43 ophthalmopathy, roughly 80 hyperthyroidism and 17 hyperthyroidism-to-ophthalmopathy patients. In over five hyperthyroidism patients, T-cell repertoires of thyroid tissue and blood were compared. TCR beta repertoire signatures were used to distinguish Graves' ophthalmopathy from Graves' hyperthyroidism and to predict progression to ophthalmopathy. For independent validation, a separate cohort was made up of 18 hyperthyroidism patients plus 17 patients who later progressed from hyperthyroidism to ophthalmopathy. To explore V-J signatures distinguishing ophthalmopathy from hyperthyroidism, a discovery set of around 100 patients (roughly 42 ophthalmopathy, around 55 stable hyperthyroidism) was enrolled.

For repertoire sequencing, the TCR beta CDR3 regions were amplified from RNA transcripts. The first round of RT-PCR was done with HTBI primers and the Qiagen OneStep RT-PCR kit, and was followed by a second round of multiplex PCR, then size selection and purification. Libraries were sequenced paired-end with 100 bp reads on an Illumina HiSeq2000. In the original analysis: SOAPnuke was used to process the reads, throwing out any read that had adapters, had uncalled bases, had a mean Phred below 15, or lacked an exact constant-primer or identifier match. COPE v1.2.5 was used to merge the high-quality paired reads. Each unique nucleotide sequence was defined as a clonotype, and clonotypes were aligned to IMGT TRB V, D and J references with MiTCR v1.1. Analysis was restricted to V-J combinations with a frequency above 0.0001, which covered approximately 99% of repertoires. A TCR clonal expansion and chaos score per V-J combination was defined as the ratio of F50 clonal expansion to chaos observed in the TCRdist matrix. Welch's t-statistics and random forest were used to reduce features to approximately 13 V-J combinations, which were fed into a naive Bayes classifier. The similarity between thyroid and blood repertoires was quantified using the Morisita-Horn index. TCRdb trimmed the raw reads at Q25, called clones with MiXCR and kept productive beta chains. CDR3 protein duplicates are merged, each entry listing the most common genes and DNA. TCRdb assigned the V and J calls; the authors' analysis was not used. The sample has around 520,000 distinct CDR3 sequences on record, 35% to 40% of them singletons. Less than 4.5% of the sample is in the top ten clones.

Trimming at the junction amounts to 5 bases on V and 4 bases on J, and the germline ends lie 20 bases apart. The CDR3 contains 16 residues, cysteine and phenylalanine counted. Only the CDR3 DNA stays, 48 bases, in frame from base 1. Here is what the overall study found, with its caveats: In validation, the model predicted ophthalmopathy progression with 55% to 71% sensitivity and roughly 72% specificity; around twelve predicted patients were CT-confirmed with GO in a median of approximately 6.5 months. Ophthalmopathy was separated from stable hyperthyroidism by the 13-signature model with more than 85% sensitivity and 81% to 84% specificity in cross-validation and with 80%/75% in the test set. No statistical method was used to predetermine the sample size, and group allocation was not hidden from the investigators. Among expanded thyroid clonotypes with frequency above 0.001, most also showed up in blood, which suggests that blood repertoires may reflect the thyroid immune response.

Sequencing used peripheral blood or thyroid tissue (not recorded which). The source is an adult man with Graves' hyperthyroidism. The rearrangement joined TRBV12-3 or TRBV12-4 to TRBJ1-1; a confident D gene designation cannot be given. The DNA reads TGTGCCAGCAGTCCACGGGGAGGATCGGGAGCCACTGAAGCTTTCTTT. The translation is CASSPRGGSGATEAFF.